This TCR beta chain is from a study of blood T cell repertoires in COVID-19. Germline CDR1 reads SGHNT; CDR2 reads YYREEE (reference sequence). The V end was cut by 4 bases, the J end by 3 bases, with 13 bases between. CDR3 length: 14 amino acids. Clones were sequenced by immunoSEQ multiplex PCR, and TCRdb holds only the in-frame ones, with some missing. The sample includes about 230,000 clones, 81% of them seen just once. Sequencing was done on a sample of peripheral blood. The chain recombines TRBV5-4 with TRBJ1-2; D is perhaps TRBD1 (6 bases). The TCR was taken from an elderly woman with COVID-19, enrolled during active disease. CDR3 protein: CASSRDRLDYGYTF. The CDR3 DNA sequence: TGTGCCAGCAGCCGCGACAGGTTAGACTATGGCTACACCTTC.